A single sample is the source of the 32 T cell receptor beta chains below, sequenced in a study of blood T cell repertoires in COVID-19. Produced via immunoSEQ multiplex PCR; TCRdb's table is partial and in-frame only. Counted here are around 210,000 clones, 89% occurring once; the ten biggest clones make up roughly 8.4%. Sequencing input: PBMCs or T cells enriched from blood (not recorded which). These receptors originate from a woman between 18 and 29 years old who had recovered from COVID-19.

This rearrangement joins TRBV5-1 to TRBJ2-3; 8 bases match TRBD2. CDR1 and CDR2 (germline): SGHRS, YFSETQ. The V and J ends lost 0 bases and 4 bases, in that order; junction bases with no gene match: 7. The CDR3 is 16 amino acids. CDR3 in amino acids: CASSLESSGVADTQYF. For the CDR3, the DNA is TGCGCCAGCAGCTTGGAGAGTAGCGGGGTTGCAGATACGCAGTATTTT. Supplemented by reference TRBV5-1 and TRBJ2-3, the full variable domain reads KAGVTQTPRYLIKTRGQQVTLSCSPISGHRSVSWYQQTPGQGLQFLFEYFSETQRNKGNFPGRFSGRQFSNSRSEMNVSTLELGDSALYLCASSLESSGVADTQYFGPGTRLTVL.

The genes are TRBV5-4 and TRBJ1-2; 7 bases match TRBD1. CDR3 size: 14 residues. CDR1 is SGHNT, CDR2 YYREEE, per germline (reference sequence). The J segment lost 7 bases and the V segment lost 2 bases, leaving 8 bases of the junction unmatched. DNA for the CDR3: TGTGCCAGCAGCTTAATCGAGGGGGCGGGTGGCTACACCTTC. This translates into CASSLIEGAGGYTF.

J is TRBJ1-5 and V is TRBV7-8, with D tentatively TRBD1 (5 bases). This CDR3 comprises 15 residues. V lost 5 bases and J 2 bases, leaving 13 bases between the germline ends. In germline, CDR1 is SGHVS, CDR2 FQNEAQ. In DNA, the CDR3 is TGTGCCAGCAGCCCACCTTCGACAGGCAATCAGCCCCAGCATTTT. This codes for CASSPPSTGNQPQHF.

The genes are TRBV21-1 and TRBJ1-4; the table assigns TRBD1, which was not confirmed against the DNA. TRBV21-1 is assigned pseudogene status. CDR3 length: 15 amino acids. The CDR3 region is CASIHIGTANEKLFF. DNA for the CDR3: TGTGCCAGCATCCATATCGGGACAGCTAATGAAAAACTGTTTTTT.

The V call is TRBV19, the J call TRBJ2-2; TRBD2 might be the D (6 bases). CDR1 and CDR2 (germline): LNHDA, SQIVND (reference sequence). The V end lost 6 bases, the J end lost 1 base, and 15 bases lay between the germline ends. The CDR3 runs 16 residues. The CDR3 reads CASSGRRVQNTGELFF. CDR3 in DNA: TGTGCCAGTAGCGGGAGACGTGTACAGAACACCGGGGAGCTGTTTTTT.

This chain joins TRBV29-1 and TRBJ2-7, with TRBD1 matching 8 bases. CDR3 length: 13 residues. The germline gives CDR1 SQVTM, CDR2 ANQGSEA. The trim removed 4 bases at V and 5 bases at J, leaving 7 bases unmatched. The CDR3 reads CSVVRDRFDEQYF. The CDR3 nucleotides read TGCAGCGTTGTTAGGGACAGGTTCGACGAGCAGTACTTC.

V and J are TRBV15 and TRBJ1-4; D perhaps matches TRBD1 (5 bases). CDR3 length: 17 residues. V was trimmed by 3 bases and J by 7 bases, leaving 21 bases between them. Germline-derived CDR1 and CDR2 are LNHNV and YYDKDF (reference sequence). The CDR3 protein is CATSSRIVGRVIEKLFF. CDR3 bases: TGTGCCACCAGCAGTAGAATTGTGGGCAGGGTGATTGAAAAACTGTTTTTT. Using reference TRBV15 and TRBJ1-4 for the parts outside the CDR3, the full variable domain is DAMVIQNPRYQVTQFGKPVTLSCSQTLNHNVMYWYQQKSSQAPKLLFHYYDKDFNNEADTPDNFQSRRPNTSFCFLDIRSPGLGDTAMYLCATSSRIVGRVIEKLFFGSGTQLSVL.

V usage is TRBV11-2 and J usage is TRBJ1-2, with TRBD1 matching over 7 bases. Unmatched junction bases numbered 11, after V lost 4 bases and J lost 3 bases. The CDR3 is 16 amino acids. CDR1 and CDR2 (germline): SGHAT, FQNNGV. In DNA form, the CDR3 reads TGTGCCAGCAGCTCGGGGACAGCTGGAACCTACTATGGCTACACCTTC. It specifies CASSSGTAGTYYGYTF.

This chain links TRBV28 with TRBJ2-5, with 10 bases that match TRBD2. CDR3 length: 15 amino acids. From germline, CDR1 is MDHEN and CDR2 SYDVKM. V shed 2 bases and J 5 bases; nucleotides not matched to a gene: 5. The CDR3: CASSLSGGAMETQYF. The DNA of the CDR3 is TGTGCCAGCAGTTTAAGCGGGGGGGCCATGGAGACCCAGTACTTC.

The chain uses TRBV6-1 and TRBJ1-3; 7 bases map to TRBD1. The CDR3 contains 15 residues. The V gene's germline CDR1 is MNHNS and CDR2 SASEGT. The V gene end was trimmed by 3 bases and the J gene end by 2 bases; junction bases not matched to a gene: 4. The CDR3 loop is CASSDQGTAGNTIYF. DNA for the CDR3: TGTGCCAGCAGTGATCAAGGGACAGCTGGAAACACCATATATTTT.

This chain uses TRBV19 with TRBJ1-5, with 8 bases fitting TRBD1. The CDR3 sequence is 14 residues long. Germline V CDR1 and CDR2: LNHDA, SQIVND (reference sequence). The J segment lost 5 bases and the V segment lost 6 bases, leaving 6 bases of the junction unmatched. The CDR3 sequence: CASSPGGFDQPQHF. For the CDR3, the DNA is TGTGCCAGTAGCCCAGGGGGCTTTGATCAGCCCCAGCATTTT.

This clone was counted a few times. This CDR3 is CASSDGRMNTEAFF. CDR3 in DNA: TGTGCCAGCAGTGACGGGAGGATGAACACTGAAGCTTTCTTT. The gene calls are TRBV7-9 and TRBJ1-1; D is uncertain. The CDR3 runs to 14 residues. The germline V gene encodes CDR1 SEHNR and CDR2 FQNEAQ (reference sequence). The V gene lost 6 bases and the J gene lost 0 bases, with 11 bases spanning the gap.

This sequence joins TRBV5-4 and TRBJ2-2; D is unclear. There are 15 residues in the CDR3. Germline-derived CDR1 and CDR2 are SGHNT and YYREEE (reference sequence). The V end lost 0 bases, the J end lost 4 bases, and 10 bases lay between the germline ends. CDR3 loop: CASSLESSFTGELFF. The CDR3 coding sequence is TGTGCCAGCAGCTTGGAATCTTCCTTCACCGGGGAGCTGTTTTTT.

The chain combines TRBV19 with TRBJ1-3; D not resolved. V lost 5 bases and J lost 2, with 10 bases in between. The CDR3 runs 14 residues. Germline V CDR1 and CDR2: LNHDA, SQIVND (reference sequence). The CDR3 DNA sequence: TGTGCCAGTAGTGTGTCGAGGACTGGAAACACCATATATTTT. Amino acids: CASSVSRTGNTIYF.

The chain joins TRBV24-1 to TRBJ2-7; the match to TRBD1 covers 10 bases. CDR1 is KGHDR and CDR2 is SFDVKD in the germline V gene. The CDR3 sequence is 14 residues long. V lost 9 bases and J lost 6; bases outside the gene matches: 10. This CDR3 is CATRGRDRGAEQYF. In DNA, the CDR3 is TGTGCCACCCGAGGCCGGGACAGGGGTGCCGAGCAGTACTTC.

This chain links TRBV28 with TRBJ1-2; unclear D gene. Trimming left V 2 bases short and J 7 bases short, with 8 bases between. The germline V gene encodes CDR1 MDHEN and CDR2 SYDVKM. CDR3 length: 12 residues. The CDR3 sequence: CASSLANGGYTF. CDR3 in DNA: TGTGCCAGCAGTTTAGCGAACGGTGGCTACACCTTC.

The rearrangement links TRBV6-2 or TRBV6-3 to TRBJ1-5; TRBD1 matches 7 bases. This CDR3 is 15 amino acids long. The germline gives CDR1 MNHEY, CDR2 SVGEGT. The junction had 4 bases not matched to a gene; V was cut back by 2 bases and J by 3 bases. The CDR3: CASSYTGENNQPQHF. The CDR3 region has the DNA TGTGCCAGCAGTTACACAGGGGAAAACAATCAGCCCCAGCATTTT.

The chain uses TRBV2 and TRBJ2-7, with 9 bases identical to TRBD2. This CDR3 is 17 amino acids long. Losses at the gene ends were 5 bases for V and 2 bases for J; bases not matched to a gene: 13. CDR1 is SNHLY and CDR2 is FYNNEI in the germline V gene. CDR3 protein: CASSSKRGGAMTYEQYF. The CDR3 bases are TGTGCCAGCAGTTCAAAGCGCGGGGGGGCCATGACCTACGAGCAGTACTTC.

The chain combines TRBV3-1 (or the pseudogene TRBV3-2) with TRBJ2-3, with a tentative D call TRBD2 (5 bases). The CDR3 extends over 16 amino acids. The V gene's germline CDR1 is LGHDT and CDR2 YNNKEL (reference sequence). With 4 bases removed from V and 4 bases from J, the gap between germline ends came to 18 bases. The CDR3 nucleotides read TGTGCCAGCAGCCCAAGGCCATCGGGAATCGCAGATACGCAGTATTTT. Translating gives CASSPRPSGIADTQYF.

V gene TRBV24-1 combines with J gene TRBJ1-5; D call uncertain. From germline, CDR1 is KGHDR and CDR2 SFDVKD. V lost 3 bases and J lost 2, with 7 bases in between. This CDR3 contains 14 residues. DNA of the CDR3: TGTGCCACCAGTGATAGACAAGGCAATCAGCCCCAGCATTTT. Its translation is CATSDRQGNQPQHF.

The chain carries TRBV19 and TRBJ1-1, with D perhaps TRBD1 (5 bases). The V end was cut by 2 bases, the J end by 4 bases, with 20 bases between. The CDR3 is 17 amino acids. Germline assignment: CDR1 LNHDA and CDR2 SQIVND (reference sequence). DNA for the CDR3: TGTGCCAGTAGTATACGGGGCTCCTCGGGGGGTCGCACTGAAGCTTTCTTT. Amino acid sequence: CASSIRGSSGGRTEAFF.

The V call is TRBV28, the J call TRBJ1-4; D is unclear. Trimming left V 3 bases short and J 4 bases short, with 9 bases between. The CDR3 contains 14 residues. The germline V gene has CDR1 MDHEN and CDR2 SYDVKM. The DNA of the CDR3 is TGTGCCAGCAGTTTCCCGACAAGTAATGAAAAACTGTTTTTT. Its translation: CASSFPTSNEKLFF.

The chain recombines TRBV12-5 with TRBJ1-1, with unresolved D. CDR1 is LGHNT and CDR2 is FRNRAP in the germline V gene. The CDR3 loop spans 12 amino acids. Trimming removed 7 bases at V and 11 bases at J, with 17 bases between. The CDR3 loop reads CASETLGGHAFF. In DNA, the CDR3 is TGTGCTAGTGAAACCTTGGGAGGGCATGCTTTCTTT.

This clone occurred once. V gene TRBV7-9 combines with J gene TRBJ1-1; 9 bases agree with TRBD1. V lost 3 bases to trimming and J lost 6 bases; unmatched junction nucleotides: 8. CDR1 is SEHNR, CDR2 FQNEAQ, per germline (reference sequence). The length of the CDR3 is 15 residues. The CDR3 region is CASSLGNRGLAEAFF. The DNA of the CDR3 is TGTGCCAGCAGCTTGGGGAACAGGGGGCTGGCTGAAGCTTTCTTT.

The chain recombines TRBV4-1 with TRBJ2-3, with 9 bases lining up with TRBD2. Unmatched junction bases numbered 15, after V lost 0 bases and J lost 2 bases. CDR3 size: 20 residues. In germline, CDR1 is MGHRA, CDR2 YSYEKL. Written as DNA, the CDR3 is TGCGCCAGCAGCCAAGATTTCCGAGGAGAAGCGGGGGGTTACACAGATACGCAGTATTTT. It translates to CASSQDFRGEAGGYTDTQYF.

The V and J genes are TRBV5-1 and TRBJ1-1; 7 nucleotides align to TRBD1. The V and J ends lost 0 bases and 6 bases, in that order; junction bases with no gene match: 11. Germline V gene sequence: CDR1 SGHRS, CDR2 YFSETQ. This CDR3 is 16 amino acids long. CDR3 loop: CASSLGQGQRSAEAFF. In DNA, the CDR3 is TGCGCCAGCAGCTTGGGACAGGGACAGCGAAGCGCTGAAGCTTTCTTT.

A word on this clone: The same CDR3 can be traced to other DNA sequences in this sample. J is TRBJ1-2 and V is TRBV27; weak D call: TRBD1 (5 bases). This CDR3 comprises 13 residues. Germline loops: CDR1 MNHEY, CDR2 SMNVEV (reference sequence). Trimming removed 2 bases at V and 2 bases at J, with 6 bases between. CDR3 protein: CASSLRGNYGYTF. DNA of the CDR3: TGTGCCAGCAGTTTACGGGGGAACTATGGCTACACCTTC.

The rearrangement links TRBV4-2 to TRBJ2-3; 8 positions agree with TRBD1. This CDR3 is built from 20 residues. Germline-derived CDR1 and CDR2 are LGHNA and YNFKEQ. The V gene end was trimmed by 0 bases and the J gene end by 2 bases; junction bases not matched to a gene: 16. Here the CDR3 DNA reads TGTGCCAGCAGCCAAGACGTGACAGGGGCGGCCATATTCTCCACAGATACGCAGTATTTT. Residues: CASSQDVTGAAIFSTDTQYF.

The chain recombines TRBV5-6 with TRBJ2-1; 8 nucleotides align to TRBD1. Germline loops: CDR1 SGHDT, CDR2 YYEEEE. Germline trimming cut 3 bases from V and 7 bases from J; bases unmatched to any gene: 9. This CDR3 comprises 15 residues. Here the CDR3 reads CASSWPGGERNEQFF. CDR3 DNA sequence: TGTGCCAGCAGCTGGCCAGGGGGCGAACGGAATGAGCAGTTCTTC.

This chain uses TRBV19 with TRBJ2-2; possibly TRBD2 for D (5 bases). Germline V gene data show CDR1 as LNHDA and CDR2 as SQIVND (reference sequence). V lost 1 base to trimming and J lost 4 bases, with 13 bases between them. CDR3 length equals 16 residues. The CDR3 sequence is CASSIASGPLTGELFF. For the CDR3, the DNA is TGTGCCAGTAGTATAGCGAGCGGACCACTCACCGGGGAGCTGTTTTTT.

This clone was seen a handful of times. The rearrangement links TRBV5-4 to TRBJ2-1, with 12 bases matching TRBD2. CDR3 size: 17 residues. Germline values: CDR1 SGHNT, CDR2 YYREEE (reference sequence). Trimming removed 0 bases from V and 7 bases from J; junction bases left unmatched: 8. The CDR3, as DNA: TGTGCCAGCAGCTTGGGAACTAGCGGGGGGAGGGGTAATGAGCAGTTCTTC. Translating it yields CASSLGTSGGRGNEQFF.

The J gene is TRBJ2-7, the V gene TRBV18; 12 positions match TRBD1. Germline V lookup: CDR1 KGHSH, CDR2 LQKENI. J gave up 7 bases and V 5 bases, and 9 bases lay outside the gene matches. This CDR3 region has 15 residues. The CDR3 sequence is CASSSPGQGAREQYF. The CDR3 region has the DNA TGTGCCAGCTCATCCCCGGGACAGGGGGCGAGGGAGCAGTACTTC.